The entry below describes one TCR beta chain. The data were obtained in a study of CD8+ T cells in alopecia areata. V was pared by 7 bases and J by 4 bases, with 16 bases between. CDR3 size: 15 residues. Germline V gene data show CDR1 as SNHLY and CDR2 as FYNNEI. Sequencing relied on a cDNA template that was reverse transcribed from extracted RNA. Libraries were prepared by immunoSEQ multiplex PCR; TCRdb keeps only in-frame clonotypes and omits some of them. The profile covers approximately 180,000 clones, with roughly 60% appearing a single time and about 1.7% taken by the ten largest. The chain uses TRBV2 and TRBJ1-4; weak D call: TRBD1 (6 bases). The receptor was derived from a human donor with alopecia areata. The sample here was CD4+ T cells sorted from blood, taken at week 0. As DNA, the CDR3 is TGTGCCAGCACCTATACGCCGGGACATAATGAAAAACTGTTTTTT. Encoded protein: CASTYTPGHNEKLFF.